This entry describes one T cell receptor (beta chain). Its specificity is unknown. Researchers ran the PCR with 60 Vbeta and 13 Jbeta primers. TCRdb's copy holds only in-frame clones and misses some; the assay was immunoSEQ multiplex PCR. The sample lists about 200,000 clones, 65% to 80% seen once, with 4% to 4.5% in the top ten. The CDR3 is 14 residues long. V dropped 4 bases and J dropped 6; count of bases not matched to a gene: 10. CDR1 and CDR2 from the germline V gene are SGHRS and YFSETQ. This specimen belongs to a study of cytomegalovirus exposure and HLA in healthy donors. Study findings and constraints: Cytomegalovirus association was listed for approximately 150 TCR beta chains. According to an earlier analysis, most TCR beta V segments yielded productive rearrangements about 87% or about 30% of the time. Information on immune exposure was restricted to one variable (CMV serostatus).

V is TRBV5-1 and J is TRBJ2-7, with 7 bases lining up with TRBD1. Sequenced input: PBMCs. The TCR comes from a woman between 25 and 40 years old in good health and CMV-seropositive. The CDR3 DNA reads TGCGCCAGCAGCGTATACACAGGGGTCCCCGAGCAGTACTTC. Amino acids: CASSVYTGVPEQYF.